Listed below are T cell receptor beta chains from one sample, sequenced in a study of TIL therapy for anti-PD-1-resistant metastatic lung cancer. Produced via immunoSEQ multiplex PCR; TCRdb's table is partial and in-frame only. This table has 50,000 or so clones, about two thirds appearing once. Sample: tumor tissue, taken at baseline. The source of these receptors is a person between 25 and 80 years old with non-small cell lung cancer. CDR3s include the opening cysteine and the closing phenylalanine or tryptophan. Fields, in order: CDR3 DNA, CDR3 protein, J gene, V gene, D gene, clone size. A D gene is named only where the DNA matches it firmly. Clone size is not always given. Where it is, it says once, few, many or a class for expanded clones.

TGTGCCAGCAGTTACATATCCGGGATTGGCGGGGAGCTGTTTTTT	CASSYISGIGGELFF	TRBJ2-2	TRBV6-5	-	-
TGTGCCAGCAGCTTCCAAGGGGGGGGTATCGGGGAAAAACTGTTTTTT	CASSFQGGGIGEKLFF	TRBJ1-4	TRBV7-9	-	-
TGCGCCAGCAGCTCCCCGAAAGGGCTGTCTAGCACAGATACGCAGTATTTT	CASSSPKGLSSTDTQYF	TRBJ2-3	TRBV5-1	-	few
TGTGCCAGCAGTTTCGCCGGGACTAGCGAGCTCTTC	CASSFAGTSELF	TRBJ2-1	TRBV27	TRBD2	-
TGTGCCAGCAGCTCGGGCCCAGGGAAGTCCTACGAGCAGTACTTC	CASSSGPGKSYEQYF	TRBJ2-7	TRBV5-6	-	-
TGTGCCAGCAGCACAGGGGTGAACACTGAAGCTTTCTTT	CASSTGVNTEAFF	TRBJ1-1	TRBV7-8	TRBD1	-
TGTGCCAGCAGCCAAGACTCCCTTGGCAGGGACGCTTTCTTT	CASSQDSLGRDAFF	TRBJ1-1	TRBV4-2	-	few
TGTGCCAGCAGTACAGGGGGAGCCAAAAACATTCAGTACTTC	CASSTGGAKNIQYF	TRBJ2-4	TRBV6-5	TRBD1	-
TGTGCCAGTATGGCTAGCGGGGCGAACACCGGGGAGCTGTTTTTT	CASMASGANTGELFF	TRBJ2-2	TRBV19	TRBD2	few
TGTGCTTCATCCCTACAGACGAACACCGGGGAGCTGTTTTTT	CASSLQTNTGELFF	TRBJ2-2	TRBV12-5	-	once
TGCGCCAGCAGCTGGGCGGAACAAGAGACCCAGTACTTC	CASSWAEQETQYF	TRBJ2-5	TRBV5-1	-	-
TGTGCCAGTAGTTCCCCGCCTCGTCAGCCCCAGCATTTT	CASSSPPRQPQHF	TRBJ1-5	TRBV19	-	-
TGTGCCAGCAGAGAGGGGGCGCAGACTGAAGCTTTCTTT	CASREGAQTEAFF	TRBJ1-1	TRBV7-9	TRBD1	-
TGTGCCAGCAGCGTGGGACTAGCCACCTACAATGAGCAGTTCTTC	CASSVGLATYNEQFF	TRBJ2-1	TRBV9	TRBD2	-
TGTGCCAGCAGTTTTGGCGGGGTGCAGGGTCTTAATCAGCCCCAGCATTTT	CASSFGGVQGLNQPQHF	TRBJ1-5	TRBV27	-	-
TGTGCCAGCAGTTCCAGGGAGACCACAGATACGCAGTATTTT	CASSSRETTDTQYF	TRBJ2-3	TRBV6-5	-	few
TGTGCCAGCAGCTTAGGCGGGGGGATCAATGAGCAGTTCTTC	CASSLGGGINEQFF	TRBJ2-1	TRBV7-3	TRBD2	-
TGCGCCAGCAGCCTTGGGGGGGCGGGACCCTACAATGAGCAGTTCTTC	CASSLGGAGPYNEQFF	TRBJ2-1	TRBV4-3	-	-
TGTGCCAGCAGCTTGTATGGGGGGTTTAACACTGAAGCTTTCTTT	CASSLYGGFNTEAFF	TRBJ1-1	TRBV5-8	-	few
TGCGCCAGCAGCTTGGCGAGTAGCTTCGGGGAGCTGTTTTTT	CASSLASSFGELFF	TRBJ2-2	TRBV5-1	-	-
TGTGCCAGCAGATCCCAGGCCCAAAATCAGCCCCAGCATTTT	CASRSQAQNQPQHF	TRBJ1-5	TRBV28	-	few
TGTGCCAGCAGCGTATCCGGGCAGGGGACCGAAAAACTGTTTTTT	CASSVSGQGTEKLFF	TRBJ1-4	TRBV9	-	once
TGTGCCAGCAGCGAACAGGGGGTAGACTACGAGCAGTACTTC	CASSEQGVDYEQYF	TRBJ2-7	TRBV2	TRBD1	-
TGTGCCAGCAGTTTACCCCCGCGGGAGGGGGTTAATGGCTACACCTTC	CASSLPPREGVNGYTF	TRBJ1-2	TRBV27	-	few
TGTGCCAGCAGCCAAACGACAGGGGGCGGCACTGAAGCTTTCTTT	CASSQTTGGGTEAFF	TRBJ1-1	TRBV14	TRBD1	-
TGTGCCAGCAGTTCCATCGGACAGGGCGGCAATCAGCCCCAGCATTTT	CASSSIGQGGNQPQHF	TRBJ1-5	TRBV28	TRBD1	once
TGCGCCAGCAGAATCGGCGGAAACGAGCAGTACTTC	CASRIGGNEQYF	TRBJ2-7	TRBV5-1	-	-
TGCGCCAGCAGCCTAACCCCGGGCGCTAACTATGGCTACACCTTC	CASSLTPGANYGYTF	TRBJ1-2	TRBV4-1	-	-
TGTGCCAGCAGCTTAGTCGGGAGCGTAGTGGATACGCAGTATTTT	CASSLVGSVVDTQYF	TRBJ2-3	TRBV7-2	-	-
TGCGCCAGCAGCCGGCAGGAGTTGTCCTACAATGAGCAGTTCTTC	CASSRQELSYNEQFF	TRBJ2-1	TRBV4-1	-	-